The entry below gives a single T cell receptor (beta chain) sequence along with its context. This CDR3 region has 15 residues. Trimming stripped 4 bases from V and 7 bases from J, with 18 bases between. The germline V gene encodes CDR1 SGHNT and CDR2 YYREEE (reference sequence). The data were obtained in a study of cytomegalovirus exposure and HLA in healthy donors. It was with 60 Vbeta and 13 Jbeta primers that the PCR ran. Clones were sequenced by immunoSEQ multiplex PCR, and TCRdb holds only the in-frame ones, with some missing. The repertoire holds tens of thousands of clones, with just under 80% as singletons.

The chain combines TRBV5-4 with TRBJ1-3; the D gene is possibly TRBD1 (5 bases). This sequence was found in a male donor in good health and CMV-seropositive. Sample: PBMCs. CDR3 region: CASSRGGGMANTIYF. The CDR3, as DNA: TGTGCCAGCAGCCGGGGTGGGGGGATGGCGAACACCATATATTTT.